This entry is about one T cell receptor (beta chain). This specimen belongs to a study of blood T cell repertoires in COVID-19. Turning to the study itself: The study drew acute and convalescent COVID-19 samples from the United States, Italy and Spain. The analysed material was cDNA or gDNA that came from T cells, B-cell-depleted T cells, or PBMCs.

Repertoires were generated with immunoSEQ multiplex PCR, while TCRdb's copy carries only in-frame clones and drops some. The sample shows nearly 250,000 clones, about 89% of them seen only once. Germline V gives CDR1 MNHEY, CDR2 SMNVEV (reference sequence). The ends were cut back, 6 bases at V and 3 bases at J, with 11 bases in the middle. The CDR3 sequence is 13 residues long. This chain links TRBV27 with TRBJ2-5; TRBD1 might be the D (5 bases). This clonotype was obtained from a woman in her sixties who had recovered from COVID-19. Sequencing was done on a sample of peripheral blood. CDR3 DNA: TGTGCCAGCAGGGACAATTTAGAAGAGACCCAGTACTTC. The encoded protein is CASRDNLEETQYF.